The entry below gives a single T cell receptor beta chain sequence along with its context. Its antigen is as yet unknown. There are 18 residues in the CDR3. V lost 3 bases, J lost 1 base, and 8 bases stayed unmatched. Germline V gene data show CDR1 as SGHNT and CDR2 as YENEEA. Each subset's genomic DNA was shared equally among a number of immunoSEQ plates. The table came from immunoSEQ multiplex PCR; TCRdb's copy has only in-frame clones and leaves some out. The sample lists under 2,500,000 clones; more than 90% were seen once. The entry originates in a study of shared clonotypes between healthy human individuals. Points from the study as a whole: Sampling covered nothing but blood. Tissue TCR repertoires likely differ from those found in blood.

The TCR sequence derives from a man aged 18 to 29 in good health. Input material: naive CD4+ T cells sorted from blood. The sample's subset: CD45RA+ positively selected. V and J are TRBV11-3 and TRBJ2-1; 11 bases fit TRBD2. In DNA, the CDR3 is TGTGCCAGCAGCTTGGGACTAGCGGAGGGGAGGTCCTACAATGAGCAGTTCTTC. Its translation: CASSLGLAEGRSYNEQFF. Drawing the rest from reference TRBV11-3 and TRBJ2-1, the complete variable domain is EAGVVQSPRYKIIEKKQPVAFWCNPISGHNTLYWYLQNLGQGPELLIRYENEEAVDDSQLPKDRFSAERLKGVDSTLKIQPAELGDSAVYLCASSLGLAEGRSYNEQFFGPGTRLTVL.